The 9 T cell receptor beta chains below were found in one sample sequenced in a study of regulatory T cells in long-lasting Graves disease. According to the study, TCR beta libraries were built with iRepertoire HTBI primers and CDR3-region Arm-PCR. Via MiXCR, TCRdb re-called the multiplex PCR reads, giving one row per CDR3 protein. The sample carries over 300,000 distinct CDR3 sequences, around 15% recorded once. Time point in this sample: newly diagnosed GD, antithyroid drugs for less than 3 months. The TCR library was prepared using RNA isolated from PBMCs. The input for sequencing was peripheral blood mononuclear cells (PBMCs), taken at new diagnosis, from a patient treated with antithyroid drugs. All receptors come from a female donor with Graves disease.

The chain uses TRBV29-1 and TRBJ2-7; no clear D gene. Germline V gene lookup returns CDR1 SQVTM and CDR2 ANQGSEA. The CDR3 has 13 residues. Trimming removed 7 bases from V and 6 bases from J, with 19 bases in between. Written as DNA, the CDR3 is TGCAGCGGATCCCCTTGGGCAAGTTGCGAGCAGTACTTC. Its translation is CSGSPWASCEQYF.

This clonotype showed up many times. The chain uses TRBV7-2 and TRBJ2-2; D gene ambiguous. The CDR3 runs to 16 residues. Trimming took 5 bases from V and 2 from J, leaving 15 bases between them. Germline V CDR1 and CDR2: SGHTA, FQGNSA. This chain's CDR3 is CASSPSSEPNTGELFF. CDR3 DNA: TGTGCCAGCAGCCCGAGCAGCGAACCAAACACCGGGGAGCTGTTTTTT.

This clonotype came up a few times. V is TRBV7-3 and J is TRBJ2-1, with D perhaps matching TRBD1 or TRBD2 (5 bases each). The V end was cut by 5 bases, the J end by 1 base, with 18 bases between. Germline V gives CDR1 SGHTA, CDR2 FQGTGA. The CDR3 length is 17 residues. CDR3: CASSPDGTTTSYNEQFF. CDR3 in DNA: TGTGCCAGCAGCCCCGACGGGACCACAACGTCCTACAATGAGCAGTTCTTC.

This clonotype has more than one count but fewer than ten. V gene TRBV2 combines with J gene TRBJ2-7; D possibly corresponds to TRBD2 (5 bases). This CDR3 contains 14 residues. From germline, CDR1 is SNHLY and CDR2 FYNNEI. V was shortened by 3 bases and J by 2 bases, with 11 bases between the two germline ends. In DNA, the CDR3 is TGTGCCAGCAGTGACAGGACTTCCACCTACGAGCAGTACTTC. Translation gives CASSDRTSTYEQYF.

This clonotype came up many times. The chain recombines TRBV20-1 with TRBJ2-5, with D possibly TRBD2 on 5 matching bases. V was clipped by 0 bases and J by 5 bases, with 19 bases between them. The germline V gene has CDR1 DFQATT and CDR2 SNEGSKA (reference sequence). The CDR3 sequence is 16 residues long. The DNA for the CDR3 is TGCAGTGCTAGAGATCGTGGTGGGAGACTGGTGGAGACCCAGTACTTC. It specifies CSARDRGGRLVETQYF.

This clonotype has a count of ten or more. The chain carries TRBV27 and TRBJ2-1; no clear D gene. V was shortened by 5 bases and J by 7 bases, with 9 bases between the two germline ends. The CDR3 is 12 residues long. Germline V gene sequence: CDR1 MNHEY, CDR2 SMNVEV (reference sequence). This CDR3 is CASSPGPNEQFF. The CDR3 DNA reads TGTGCCAGCAGTCCCGGTCCGAATGAGCAGTTCTTC.

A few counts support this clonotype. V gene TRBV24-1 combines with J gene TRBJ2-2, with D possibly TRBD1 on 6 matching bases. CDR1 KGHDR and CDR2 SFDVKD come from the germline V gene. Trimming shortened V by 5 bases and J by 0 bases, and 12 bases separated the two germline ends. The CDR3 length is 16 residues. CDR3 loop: CATSAQGLANTGELFF. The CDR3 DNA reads TGTGCCACCAGTGCCCAGGGGCTAGCGAACACCGGGGAGCTGTTTTTT.

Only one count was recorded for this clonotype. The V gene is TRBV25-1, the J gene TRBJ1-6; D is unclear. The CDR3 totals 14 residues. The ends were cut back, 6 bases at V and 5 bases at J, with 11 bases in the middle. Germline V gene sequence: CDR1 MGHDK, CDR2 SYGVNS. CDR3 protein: CASSLGNHNSPLHF. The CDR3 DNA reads TGTGCCAGCAGCCTTGGCAATCATAATTCACCCCTCCACTTT.

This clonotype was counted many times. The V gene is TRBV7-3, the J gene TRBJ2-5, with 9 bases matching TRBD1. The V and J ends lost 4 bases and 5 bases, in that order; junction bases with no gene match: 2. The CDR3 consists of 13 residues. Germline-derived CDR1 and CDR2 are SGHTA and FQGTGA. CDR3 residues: CASSSGQGETQYF. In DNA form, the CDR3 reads TGTGCCAGCAGCTCCGGACAGGGGGAGACCCAGTACTTC.